This entry lists 5 T cell receptor beta chains sequenced from one sample in a study of blood T cell repertoires in COVID-19. Sequenced by immunoSEQ multiplex PCR; TCRdb stores in-frame clones only, minus some. The sample carries 250,000 to 350,000 clones, more than 75% recorded once. Sequenced sample: PBMCs or T cells enriched from blood (not recorded which). The receptors shown here come from a woman between 18 and 29 years old who had recovered from COVID-19.

CDR3 loop: CASSLGRDTEGGYTF. In nucleotides, the CDR3 is TGTGCCAGCAGCTTAGGCCGGGACACCGAGGGCGGCTACACCTTC. The chain employs TRBV7-3 and TRBJ1-2; maybe TRBD1 (6 bases). The V gene lost 2 bases and the J gene lost 8 bases, with 18 bases spanning the gap. Germline V CDR1 and CDR2: SGHTA, FQGTGA. This CDR3 contains 15 residues.

V is TRBV2 and J is TRBJ2-5, with 9 bases lining up with TRBD2. Per the germline V gene, CDR1 is SNHLY and CDR2 is FYNNEI. Losses at the gene ends were 6 bases for V and 3 bases for J; bases not matched to a gene: 8. This CDR3 comprises 15 residues. The CDR3 spells CASRGWRGGKETQYF. The CDR3 DNA follows: TGTGCCAGCAGGGGCTGGCGGGGGGGCAAAGAGACCCAGTACTTC.

The chain combines TRBV19 with TRBJ2-7; 10 bases align to TRBD1. The CDR3 has 14 amino acids. Germline CDR1 and CDR2: LNHDA and SQIVND (reference sequence). J gave up 3 bases and V 4 bases, and 3 bases lay outside the gene matches. The CDR3 is CASSTTGGLYEQYF. The CDR3 nucleotides are TGTGCCAGTAGTACGACAGGGGGCCTCTACGAGCAGTACTTC. The full variable domain, rest sourced from reference TRBV19 and TRBJ2-7, is DGGITQSPKYLFRKEGQNVTLSCEQNLNHDAMYWYRQDPGQGLRLIYYSQIVNDFQKGDIAEGYSVSREKKESFPLTVTSAQKNPTAFYLCASSTTGGLYEQYFGPGTRLTVT.

The rearrangement joins TRBV7-8 to TRBJ1-1, with a tentative D call TRBD1 (5 bases). CDR1 is SGHVS, CDR2 FQNEAQ, per germline. V was shortened by 5 bases and J by 3 bases, with 19 bases between the two germline ends. This CDR3 region has 16 residues. CDR3 loop: CASSLYRAGGHTEAFF. The CDR3 bases are TGTGCCAGCAGCCTTTACCGGGCGGGGGGACACACTGAAGCTTTCTTT. The full variable domain, in which reference TRBV7-8 and TRBJ1-1 provide the parts outside the CDR3, is GAGVSQSPRYKVAKRGQDVALRCDPISGHVSLFWYQQALGQGPEFLTYFQNEAQLDKSGLPSDRFFAERPEGSVSTLKIQRTQQEDSAVYLCASSLYRAGGHTEAFFGQGTRLTVV.

The V call is TRBV28, the J call TRBJ2-1, with 8 nucleotides matching TRBD2. CDR3 length: 14 amino acids. Germline loops: CDR1 MDHEN, CDR2 SYDVKM. Unmatched junction bases numbered 6, after V lost 3 bases and J lost 8 bases. In DNA form, the CDR3 reads TGTGCCAGCAGTTTGTTACTAGCGGCCTATGAGCAGTTCTTC. Translated: CASSLLLAAYEQFF.